Following are 21 T cell receptor beta chains from one sample sequenced in a study of Graves' ophthalmopathy and Graves' hyperthyroidism. Amplifying from RNA transcripts, the study obtained TCR beta CDR3 regions. After a first-round RT-PCR with HTBI primers, a second-round multiplex PCR was run. TCRdb re-called the multiplex PCR reads through MiXCR, storing one row per CDR3 protein. Of approximately 150,000 distinct CDR3 sequences in the sample, around two fifths were seen once. Specimen: peripheral blood. These receptors were obtained from a man aged 25-45 years with Graves' ophthalmopathy.

The V and J genes are TRBV6-5 and TRBJ1-1; D may be TRBD1 (5 bases). Germline CDR1 and CDR2: MNHEY and SVGAGI. V gave up 2 bases and J gave up 5 bases, with 9 bases separating them. This CDR3 comprises 13 residues. For the CDR3, the DNA is TGTGCCAGCAGTTACGGGTGGGGGACTGAAGCTTTCTTT. Amino acids: CASSYGWGTEAFF.

This clonotype was seen once. The chain combines TRBV27 with TRBJ1-3, with D possibly matching TRBD1 (5 bases). Germline V CDR1 and CDR2: MNHEY, SMNVEV (reference sequence). Trimming took 4 bases from V and 4 from J, leaving 11 bases between them. This CDR3 is 14 amino acids long. The CDR3 here is CASSSGYRGNTIYF. The CDR3 DNA reads as TGTGCCAGCAGTTCTGGGTACAGGGGAAACACCATATATTTT.

This clonotype was counted at least ten times. The J gene is TRBJ2-5, the V gene TRBV28, with D unresolved. Trimming pared 3 bases from V and 2 bases from J, leaving 10 bases between. The CDR3 runs 14 residues. Germline CDR1 is MDHEN and CDR2 is SYDVKM. The CDR3 loop is CASSFLRLQETQYF. The CDR3 DNA reads as TGTGCCAGCAGTTTCTTAAGGTTGCAAGAGACCCAGTACTTC.

This clonotype has ten or more counts. The rearrangement uses TRBV12-5 and TRBJ2-7, with no clear D. The CDR3 totals 13 residues. V lost 1 base and J lost 5, with 9 bases in between. Germline V gene lookup returns CDR1 LGHNT and CDR2 FRNRAP. As DNA, the CDR3 is TGTGCTAGTGGTTTGGCCCGTTATGACGAGCAGTACTTC. This encodes CASGLARYDEQYF.

The chain recombines TRBV6-2 or TRBV6-3 with TRBJ2-7; D uncertain. The CDR3 consists of 14 residues. V was trimmed by 4 bases and J by 3 bases, leaving 13 bases between them. Looked up from germline, CDR1 is MNHEY and CDR2 is SVGEGT. CDR3 protein: CASSFDRVSYEQYF. The DNA of the CDR3 is TGTGCCAGCAGTTTCGACCGGGTTAGCTACGAGCAGTACTTC.

The gene calls are TRBV12-3 or TRBV12-4 and TRBJ1-2; D is undetermined. The CDR3 sequence is 11 residues long. With 3 bases removed from V and 8 bases from J, the gap between germline ends came to 7 bases. CDR3: CASSFIEGYTF. The CDR3 region has the DNA TGTGCCAGCAGTTTCATCGAGGGCTACACCTTC.

The chain recombines TRBV9 with TRBJ1-3, with TRBD1 matching over 7 bases. The V gene's germline CDR1 is SGDLS and CDR2 YYNGEE. The CDR3 loop spans 15 amino acids. V lost 3 bases to trimming and J lost 4 bases; unmatched junction nucleotides: 7. The CDR3 bases are TGTGCCAGCAGCGACACAGGGGTTTACGGAAACACCATATATTTT. Translated, it gives CASSDTGVYGNTIYF.

This clonotype was seen many times. This chain connects TRBV3-1 to TRBJ1-3; D gene ambiguous. The CDR3 runs 12 residues. V dropped 4 bases and J dropped 6 bases, with 7 bases sitting between them. From germline, CDR1 is LGHDT and CDR2 YNNKEL (reference sequence). The CDR3 sequence: CASSLPENTIYF. Here the CDR3 DNA reads TGTGCCAGCAGCCTGCCGGAAAACACCATATATTTT. Using reference TRBV3-1 and TRBJ1-3 for the parts outside the CDR3, the full variable domain is DTAVSQTPKYLVTQMGNDKSIKCEQNLGHDTMYWYKQDSKKFLKIMFSYNNKELIINETVPNRFSPKSPDKAHLNLHINSLELGDSAVYFCASSLPENTIYFGEGSWLTVV.

This clonotype was found many times. The CDR3 sequence: CSVNGPLDTEAFF. CDR3 DNA sequence: TGCAGCGTAAACGGGCCTCTAGACACTGAAGCTTTCTTT. The chain recombines TRBV29-1 with TRBJ1-1, with unresolved D. Looked up from germline, CDR1 is SQVTM and CDR2 is ANQGSEA. CDR3 length: 13 amino acids. V lost 6 bases, J lost 3 bases, and 14 bases lay in between.

This clonotype appeared many times. The CDR3 reads CASGDRSSGANVLTF. CDR3 coding DNA: TGTGCCAGCGGGGACAGGAGCTCTGGGGCCAACGTCCTGACTTTC. The V call is TRBV2, the J call TRBJ2-6, with 8 nucleotides matching TRBD1. Germline CDR1 is SNHLY and CDR2 is FYNNEI. The CDR3 runs to 15 residues. J was trimmed by 0 bases and V by 8 bases; bases with no gene match: 3.

V is TRBV20-1 and J is TRBJ1-1, with D perhaps TRBD1 (5 bases). The CDR3 has 13 residues. Trimming cost V 0 bases and J 3 bases, with 8 bases left between them. Germline loops: CDR1 DFQATT, CDR2 SNEGSKA (reference sequence). In DNA, the CDR3 is TGCAGTGCTAGAGATCCGACAGACACTGAAGCTTTCTTT. This codes for CSARDPTDTEAFF.

This clonotype has ten or more counts. The rearrangement links TRBV30 to TRBJ1-2, with 7 bases aligning to TRBD1. The germline CDR1 and CDR2 sequences are GTSNPN and SVGIG (reference sequence). There are 16 residues in the CDR3. With V trimmed by 0 bases and J by 5 bases, 12 bases remained unmatched. The CDR3 DNA reads as TGTGCCTGGAGTGTTGGGACAGCACTCCCTGTTTATGGCTACACCTTC. Residues: CAWSVGTALPVYGYTF.

This clonotype was recorded many times. CDR3 region: CASEGQGNYTDTQYF. The CDR3 DNA reads TGTGCCAGCGAAGGACAGGGGAATTACACAGATACGCAGTATTTT. The gene calls are TRBV28 and TRBJ2-3, with 9 bases fitting TRBD1. This CDR3 is 15 amino acids long. Per the germline V gene, CDR1 is MDHEN and CDR2 is SYDVKM. V lost 8 bases to trimming and J lost 2 bases; unmatched junction nucleotides: 8.

This clonotype was counted ten times or more. The CDR3 protein is CASGLVGFSGHISYEQYF. DNA of the CDR3: TGTGCTAGTGGTTTGGTAGGATTTTCGGGACACATCTCCTACGAGCAGTACTTC. The J gene is TRBJ2-7, the V gene TRBV12-5; maybe TRBD1 (6 bases). CDR3 length: 18 amino acids. In germline, CDR1 is LGHNT, CDR2 FRNRAP. V lost 0 bases, J lost 0 bases, and 18 bases lay in between.

Ten or more counts support this clonotype. This sequence joins TRBV20-1 and TRBJ1-3, with TRBD1 as a possible D gene (5 bases). This CDR3 has 18 residues. V was shortened by 3 bases and J by 3 bases, with 24 bases between the two germline ends. Germline CDR1 reads DFQATT; CDR2 reads SNEGSKA (reference sequence). CDR3 protein: CSASYQWRAGWDGNTIYF. The CDR3 bases are TGCAGTGCTAGCTATCAATGGAGGGCAGGGTGGGATGGAAACACCATATATTTT.

This clonotype has a count of ten or more. The genes are TRBV18 and TRBJ2-5; D remains ambiguous. Trimming removed 3 bases from V and 2 bases from J, with 13 bases in between. The CDR3 totals 15 residues. Germline V gives CDR1 KGHSH, CDR2 LQKENI. The CDR3 region is CASSPESSYQETQYF. The CDR3 region has the DNA TGTGCCAGCTCACCCGAAAGCAGCTATCAAGAGACCCAGTACTTC.

The chain carries TRBV6-1 and TRBJ2-3; the D is unclear. The germline V and J ends were trimmed by 6 bases and 2 bases, with 9 bases remaining between them. Per germline, CDR1 MNHNS and CDR2 SASEGT. This CDR3 contains 13 residues. DNA of the CDR3: TGTGCCAGCAGGGACGGATTCACAGATACGCAGTATTTT. Its translation: CASRDGFTDTQYF.

The chain uses TRBV12-3 or TRBV12-4 and TRBJ1-1; 8 bases map to TRBD1. V lost 5 bases to trimming and J lost 5 bases; unmatched junction nucleotides: 10. The CDR3 has 15 residues. Written as DNA, the CDR3 is TGTGCCAGCAGTCCCGGACAGGGTGGTATTACTGAAGCTTTCTTT. Translation: CASSPGQGGITEAFF.

This clonotype was seen ten or more times. The CDR3 nucleotides are TGCAGTGCTAGAGCCGTAGGGTCGGTAGACACTGAAGCTTTCTTT. Protein sequence: CSARAVGSVDTEAFF. The chain is built from TRBV20-1 and TRBJ1-1; D uncertain. This CDR3 is 15 amino acids long. Trimming took off 1 base at V and 3 bases at J, with 15 bases between the two ends. The V gene's germline CDR1 is DFQATT and CDR2 SNEGSKA (reference sequence).

This clonotype was detected ten times or more. The rearrangement links TRBV7-8 to TRBJ2-5, with D maybe TRBD2 (6 bases). CDR1 SGHVS and CDR2 FQNEAQ come from the germline V gene. Trimming stripped 5 bases from V and 5 bases from J, with 27 bases between. This CDR3 has 18 residues. CDR3 bases: TGTGCCAGCAGCCTCCGTCCCGTCGGGGAGGATGTTGGGGAGACCCAGTACTTC. Its translation is CASSLRPVGEDVGETQYF.

CDR3 DNA sequence: TGTGCCAGTGGCACCTTAGCGTCAGTCAACGAGCAGTACTTC. Protein product: CASGTLASVNEQYF. The chain is built from TRBV11-2 and TRBJ2-7; tentatively, D is TRBD2 (5 bases). The CDR3 loop spans 14 amino acids. Germline V lookup: CDR1 SGHAT, CDR2 FQNNGV. Trimming pared 9 bases from V and 5 bases from J, leaving 20 bases between.